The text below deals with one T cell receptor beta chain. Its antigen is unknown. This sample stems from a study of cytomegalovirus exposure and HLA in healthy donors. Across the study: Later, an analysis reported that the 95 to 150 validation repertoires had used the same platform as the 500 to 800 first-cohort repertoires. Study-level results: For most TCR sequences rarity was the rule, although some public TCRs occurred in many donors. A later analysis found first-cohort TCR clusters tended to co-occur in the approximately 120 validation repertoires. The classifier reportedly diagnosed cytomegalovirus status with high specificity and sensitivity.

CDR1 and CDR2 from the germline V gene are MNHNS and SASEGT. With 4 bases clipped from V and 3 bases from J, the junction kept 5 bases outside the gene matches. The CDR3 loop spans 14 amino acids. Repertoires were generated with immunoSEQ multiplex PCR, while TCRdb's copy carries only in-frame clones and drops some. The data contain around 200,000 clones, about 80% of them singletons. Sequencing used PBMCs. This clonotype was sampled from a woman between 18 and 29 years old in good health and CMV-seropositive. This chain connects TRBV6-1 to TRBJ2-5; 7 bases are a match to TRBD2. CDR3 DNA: TGTGCCAGCAGTGGGCTAGCGGAAAAAGAGACCCAGTACTTC. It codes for CASSGLAEKETQYF.